This entry concerns a single TCR beta chain. Antigen: not known. Libraries were prepared by immunoSEQ multiplex PCR; TCRdb keeps only in-frame clonotypes and omits some of them. In the table there are 25,000 to 30,000 clones, 80% of which are singletons. Per the germline V gene, CDR1 is SGDLS and CDR2 is YYNGEE. CDR3 length equals 15 residues. V was pared by 4 bases and J by 2 bases, with 13 bases between. These data originate in a study of Siglec-9 on CD8 T cells in melanoma. Study results and caveats: Siglec-9 reportedly marks and regulates an effector memory CD8+ T-cell subset apparently accumulating in melanoma tumors.

The V call is TRBV9, the J call TRBJ1-3; no definite D call. The TCR was taken from a human donor in good health. The sample consisted of Siglec-9- CD8+ T cells sorted from blood. CDR3 DNA: TGTGCCAGCAGCCATGAAAATATAGCTGGAAACACCATATATTTT. It translates to CASSHENIAGNTIYF.